One sample yielded the 10 T cell receptor beta chains listed below, sequenced in a study of T cell changes during pregnancy in multiple sclerosis. The method was immunoSEQ multiplex PCR; TCRdb's version includes in-frame clones alone and lacks a portion of them. The sample shows some 47,000 clones, 70% to 90% of them seen only once. The material sequenced was peripheral blood, taken in the first trimester of pregnancy. The receptor set was obtained from a female donor with multiple sclerosis, enrolled in a pregnancy study.

The genes are TRBV28 and TRBJ2-5; D is possibly TRBD1 (6 bases). CDR1 and CDR2 from the germline V gene are MDHEN and SYDVKM. Trimming left V 6 bases short and J 10 bases short, with 21 bases between. This CDR3 has 14 amino acids. The CDR3, as DNA: TGTGCCAGCAGCATCACCCGGGACAACGGTGTCCAGTACTTC. Residues: CASSITRDNGVQYF.

The chain uses TRBV7-6 and TRBJ1-6; 7 bases line up with TRBD1. Unmatched junction bases numbered 1, after V lost 2 bases and J lost 3 bases. CDR3 size: 15 residues. In germline, CDR1 is SGHVS, CDR2 FNYEAQ. CDR3 in DNA: TGTGCCAGCAGCTTATGGACAGGCTATAATTCACCCCTCCACTTT. Residues: CASSLWTGYNSPLHF.

The chain uses TRBV27 and TRBJ1-1; D gene ambiguous. Trimming removed 1 base at V and 5 bases at J, with 14 bases between. The CDR3 contains 15 residues. Looked up from germline, CDR1 is MNHEY and CDR2 is SMNVEV (reference sequence). The CDR3 coding sequence is TGTGCCAGCAGTTTATATTCAGGATTGTTGACTGAAGCTTTCTTT. Residues: CASSLYSGLLTEAFF.

The chain has TRBV5-6 and TRBJ2-3, with a weak D call TRBD1 (6 bases). The V gene's germline CDR1 is SGHDT and CDR2 YYEEEE. CDR3 size: 14 residues. The V and J ends lost 0 bases and 4 bases respectively, with 9 bases between them. CDR3 DNA: TGTGCCAGCAGCTTGGCACAGGGATCAGATACGCAGTATTTT. Amino acid sequence: CASSLAQGSDTQYF.

The chain has TRBV2 and TRBJ2-7; possibly TRBD2 for D (5 bases). Between the trimmed V and J ends, which lost 6 bases and 6 bases, there was a span of 21 bases. Germline lookup yields CDR1 SNHLY and CDR2 FYNNEI. The CDR3 spans 15 residues. The CDR3 DNA reads as TGTGCCAGCAGGGTTCCCCTTGCGGCGGCGGGCGAGCAGTACTTC. This translates into CASRVPLAAAGEQYF.

The chain recombines TRBV11-2 with TRBJ2-6; 7 bases map to TRBD1. Germline CDR1 is SGHAT and CDR2 is FQNNGV. V trimming: 4 bases; J trimming: 0 bases; junction bases outside the gene matches: 9. This CDR3 has 18 residues. CDR3 in DNA: TGTGCCAGCAGCTCCCACAGGGGCGAAAGCTCTGGGGCCAACGTCCTGACTTTC. This encodes CASSSHRGESSGANVLTF. Together with reference TRBV11-2 and TRBJ2-6, the CDR3 gives the full variable domain: EAGVAQSPRYKIIEKRQSVAFWCNPISGHATLYWYQQILGQGPKLLIQFQNNGVVDDSQLPKDRFSAERLKGVDSTLKIQPAKLEDSAVYLCASSSHRGESSGANVLTFGAGSRLTVL.

This rearrangement joins TRBV7-9 to TRBJ2-3; 9 bases line up with TRBD2. Trimming took 3 bases from V and 5 from J; bases not matched to a gene: 6. Germline lookup yields CDR1 SEHNR and CDR2 FQNEAQ (reference sequence). This CDR3 is 15 amino acids long. CDR3 nucleotide sequence: TGTGCCAGCAGCTTCGCGGGGGGGCTCGGAGATACGCAGTATTTT. Its translation: CASSFAGGLGDTQYF.

V is TRBV6-5 and J is TRBJ1-2; 8 bases agree with TRBD1. Germline CDR1 reads MNHEY; CDR2 reads SVGAGI. The CDR3 totals 15 residues. V dropped 4 bases and J dropped 4; count of bases not matched to a gene: 8. The CDR3 spells CASSWGGQGSYGYTF. DNA for the CDR3: TGTGCCAGCAGTTGGGGAGGACAGGGAAGCTATGGCTACACCTTC.

The CDR3 coding sequence is TGTGCCAGCAGCTTAAGGGCCGCCGGCGGGGGGGCCCCAGATACGCAGTATTTT. As protein: CASSLRAAGGGAPDTQYF. The V call is TRBV7-6, the J call TRBJ2-3; TRBD2 matches at 9 bases. Germline V gives CDR1 SGHVS, CDR2 FNYEAQ. V was pared by 2 bases and J by 4 bases, with 13 bases of the junction left unmatched. The CDR3 loop spans 18 amino acids.

The gene calls are TRBV11-2 and TRBJ2-3; TRBD1 is a possible D gene (6 bases). Deletions cut 0 bases from V and 6 bases from J, with 7 bases between. CDR1 is SGHAT, CDR2 FQNNGV, per germline. This CDR3 is 13 amino acids long. This CDR3 is CASSLDQGDTQYF. CDR3 coding DNA: TGTGCCAGCAGCTTAGATCAGGGGGATACGCAGTATTTT.